The clone carrying this T cell receptor beta chain was detected many times. The antigen is not known. V lost 3 bases and J lost 5, with 14 bases in between. From germline, CDR1 is SGHTA and CDR2 FQGNSA. The CDR3 is 15 amino acids. Constant-region reverse primers amplified full-length variable regions, followed by semi-nested Nested Universal Primer A PCR. Using its own MiXCR run on the 5' RACE reads, TCRdb lists one record per CDR3 protein. The sample has about 43,000 distinct CDR3 sequences; around 23% are singletons. Tregs were sorted as CD4+CD25+CD127-/low cells. Study-level points and caveats: Larger-cohort validation covered only one TCR beta V-J rearrangement. Tumor Tregs overlapped most with tumor, then blood, naive CD4+ cells. The TCR gene usage of tumor memory CD4+ T cells clustered together with blood and lymph node memory CD4+ cells and with lymph node naive CD4+ cells.

The sequenced sample consisted of Tregs sorted from a lymph node. The chain links TRBV7-2 to TRBJ2-1, with D perhaps matching TRBD2 (6 bases). This TCR was sampled from a female donor with breast cancer. CDR3 loop: CASSLVAGLDNEQFF. CDR3 nucleotide sequence: TGTGCCAGCAGCTTGGTGGCGGGACTGGACAATGAGCAGTTCTTC. The full variable domain, its missing parts supplied by reference TRBV7-2 and TRBJ2-1, is GAGVSQSPSNKVTEKGKDVELRCDPISGHTALYWYRQSLGQGLEFLIYFQGNSAPDKSGLPSDRFSAERTGGSVSTLTIQRTQQEDSAVYLCASSLVAGLDNEQFFGPGTRLTVL.